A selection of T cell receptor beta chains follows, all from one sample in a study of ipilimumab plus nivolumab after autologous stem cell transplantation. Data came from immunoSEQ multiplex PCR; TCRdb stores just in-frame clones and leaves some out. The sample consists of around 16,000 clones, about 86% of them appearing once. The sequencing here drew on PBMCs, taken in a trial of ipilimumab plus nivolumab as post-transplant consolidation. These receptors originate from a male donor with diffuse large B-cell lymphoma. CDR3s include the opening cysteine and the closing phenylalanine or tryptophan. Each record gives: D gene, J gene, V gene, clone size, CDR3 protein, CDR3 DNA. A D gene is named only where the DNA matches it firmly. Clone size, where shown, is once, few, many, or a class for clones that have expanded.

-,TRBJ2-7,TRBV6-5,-,CASSYFAGATYEQYF,TGTGCCAGCAGTTACTTTGCAGGGGCCACCTACGAGCAGTACTTC
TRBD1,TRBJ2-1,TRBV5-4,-,CASSLGTGNEQFF,TGTGCCAGCAGCTTGGGGACAGGGAATGAGCAGTTCTTC
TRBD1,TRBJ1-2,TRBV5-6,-,CASRNDREGVGPNYGYTF,TGTGCCAGCAGGAACGACAGGGAAGGGGTGGGCCCTAACTATGGCTACACCTTC
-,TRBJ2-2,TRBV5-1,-,CASSLGTTGELFF,TGCGCCAGCAGCTTGGGGACCACCGGGGAGCTGTTTTTT
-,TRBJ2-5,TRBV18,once,CASSPRGRSEETQYF,TGTGCCAGCTCACCTAGGGGTCGGTCAGAAGAGACCCAGTACTTC
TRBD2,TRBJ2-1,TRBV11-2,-,CASSISAGGLWNEQFF,TGTGCCAGCAGCATATCAGCGGGGGGGCTATGGAATGAGCAGTTCTTC
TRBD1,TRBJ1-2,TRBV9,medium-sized,CASSVDGQGRSNF,TGTGCCAGCAGCGTGGACGGACAGGGAAGGAGCAATTTC
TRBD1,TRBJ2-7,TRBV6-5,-,CASSSRRDRGHEQYF,TGTGCCAGCAGTTCCCGCCGGGACAGGGGCCACGAGCAGTACTTC
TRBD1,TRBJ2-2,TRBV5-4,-,CASSKPGQGTGELFF,TGTGCCAGCAGTAAACCGGGACAGGGGACCGGGGAGCTGTTTTTT
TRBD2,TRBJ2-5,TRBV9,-,CASSVGTSGGPAQETQYF,TGTGCCAGCAGCGTAGGGACTAGCGGGGGGCCCGCCCAAGAGACCCAGTACTTC
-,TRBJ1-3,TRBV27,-,CASSLILGSGNTIYF,TGTGCCAGCAGTTTAATTTTAGGTTCTGGAAACACCATATATTTT
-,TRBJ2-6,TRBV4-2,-,CASSQRPGRGGPGANVLTF,TGTGCCAGCAGCCAAAGACCCGGGCGTGGGGGGCCTGGGGCCAACGTCCTGACTTTC
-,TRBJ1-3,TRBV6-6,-,CASSWGRGNTIYF,TGTGCCAGCAGTTGGGGGAGGGGAAACACCATATATTTT
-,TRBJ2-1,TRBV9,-,CASSVGYNEQFF,TGTGCCAGCAGCGTCGGCTACAATGAGCAGTTCTTC
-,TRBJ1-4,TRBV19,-,CASSIAHGFPLNEKLFF,TGTGCCAGTAGTATAGCCCACGGCTTCCCACTCAATGAAAAACTGTTTTTT
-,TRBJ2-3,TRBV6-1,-,CASSGRGTDTQYF,TGTGCCAGCAGTGGCAGGGGCACAGATACGCAGTATTTT
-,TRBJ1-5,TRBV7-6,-,CASSLNFGSNQPQHF,TGTGCCAGCAGCTTAAACTTTGGGAGCAATCAGCCCCAGCATTTT
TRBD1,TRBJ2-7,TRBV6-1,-,CASKGQGAQLYEQYF,TGTGCCAGCAAAGGACAGGGGGCGCAATTATACGAGCAGTACTTC
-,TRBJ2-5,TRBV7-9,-,CASSLLSFRGQETQYF,TGTGCCAGCAGCTTACTCAGCTTCAGGGGTCAAGAGACCCAGTACTTC
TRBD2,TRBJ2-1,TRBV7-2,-,CASSSLSSSGYNEQFF,TGTGCCAGCAGCTCGCTTTCTTCTAGCGGTTACAATGAGCAGTTCTTC
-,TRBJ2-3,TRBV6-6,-,CASSTWGPSSTDTQYF,TGTGCCAGCAGCACGTGGGGCCCTTCTAGCACAGATACGCAGTATTTT
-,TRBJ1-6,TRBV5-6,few,CASSLYNSPLHF,TGTGCCAGCAGCTTGTACAATTCACCCCTCCACTTT
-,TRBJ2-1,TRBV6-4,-,CASSPLFRSSYNEQFF,TGTGCCAGCAGCCCACTCTTCAGAAGCTCCTACAATGAGCAGTTCTTC
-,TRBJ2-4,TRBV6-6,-,CASSNSDFGIKNIQYF,TGTGCCAGCAGCAACTCGGACTTTGGAATAAAAAACATTCAGTACTTC
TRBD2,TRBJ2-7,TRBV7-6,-,CASSFSGGLSYEQYF,TGTGCCAGCAGCTTTAGCGGGGGGCTCTCCTACGAGCAGTACTTC
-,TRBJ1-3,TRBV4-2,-,CASSQDPALTILSSGNTIYF,TGTGCCAGCAGCCAAGATCCAGCTCTTACAATTTTGAGCTCTGGAAACACCATATATTTT
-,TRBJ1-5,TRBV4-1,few,CASSQGFLSNQPQHF,TGCGCCAGCAGCCAAGGTTTCCTAAGCAATCAGCCCCAGCATTTT
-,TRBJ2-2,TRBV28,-,CASSSPGTANTGELFF,TGTGCCAGCAGTTCTCCCGGGACGGCGAACACCGGGGAGCTGTTTTTT